This entry features one T cell receptor (beta chain) sequence. Its antigen is not identified. Clones were read by immunoSEQ multiplex PCR, and TCRdb kept only the in-frame ones, dropping some. The table records about 77,000 clones, less than 90% of them present only once. The CDR3 has 15 amino acids. Germline V gene sequence: CDR1 SGHTA, CDR2 FQGNSA. The ends were cut back, 3 bases at V and 4 bases at J, with 15 bases in the middle. The data originate from a study of OX40 agonist ivuxolimab in advanced cancers. Overall study context: Patients received ivuxolimab, an agonistic anti-OX40 (CD134) antibody. Study outcomes and limitations: Low levels of normalized T-cell clonal expansion also appeared in some nonresponders. Relative to CD4+ cells, CD8+ T cells on average had more expanded clones. In the 0.1 to 3.0 mg/kg range, CD4+ and CD8+ blood T cells had expanded clonally by week 6.

This sequence was found in an adult with an advanced solid tumor such as melanoma, head and neck, liver or kidney cancer. The sequencing here drew on CD4+ or CD8+ T cells sorted from blood, taken in a trial of the OX40 agonist ivuxolimab. This rearrangement joins TRBV7-2 to TRBJ1-2, with a possible D match to TRBD1 (5 bases). The CDR3 region has the DNA TGTGCCAGCAGCTTGGGGACGGCCATGGGCTATGGCTACACCTTC. Translation: CASSLGTAMGYGYTF.